The 10 T cell receptor beta chains in this list originate from one sample, sequenced in a study of vaccination effects on CD4 cells after COVID-19. These TCRs are of unknown antigen specificity. It was after approximately 11 days of culture that CD4+ T cells were isolated. Participants each got two BNT162b2 or mRNA-1273 vaccine doses. The method was immunoSEQ multiplex PCR; TCRdb's version includes in-frame clones alone and lacks a portion of them. In the table there are tens of thousands of clones, less than 80% of which are singletons. Material: CD4+ T cells from PBMCs cultured without peptide, obtained after COVID-19 vaccination. Every receptor here comes from a human donor who received a COVID-19 vaccine.

The chain combines TRBV7-9 with TRBJ2-7, with D tentatively TRBD2 (5 bases). Trimming stripped 1 base from V and 1 base from J, with 8 bases between. Germline loops: CDR1 SEHNR, CDR2 FQNEAQ (reference sequence). The CDR3 consists of 14 residues. DNA for the CDR3: TGTGCCAGCAGCTTAGTAAGCGGTTCCTACGAGCAGTACGTC. Residues: CASSLVSGSYEQYV.

This clone was counted ten times or more. The chain employs TRBV18 and TRBJ2-2, with D maybe TRBD2 (5 bases). Germline CDR1 and CDR2: KGHSH and LQKENI. Trimming removed 4 bases from V and 4 bases from J, with 16 bases in between. The CDR3 runs to 16 residues. Written as DNA, the CDR3 is TGTGCCAGCTCACTACATAGCGTTGCCGGCACCGGGGAGCTGTTTTTT. Amino acids: CASSLHSVAGTGELFF.

This clone occurred a few times. The chain joins TRBV5-1 to TRBJ2-3; TRBD1 matches at 9 bases. V lost 1 base, J lost 4 bases, and 1 base stayed unmatched. There are 14 residues in the CDR3. Germline loops: CDR1 SGHRS, CDR2 YFSETQ. The CDR3 region has the DNA TGCGCCAGCAGCTTGAGACAGGGGGCAGATACGCAGTATTTT. Translating it yields CASSLRQGADTQYF.

V and J are TRBV6-2 or TRBV6-3 and TRBJ2-1, with D unresolved. Germline CDR1 and CDR2: MNHEY and SVGEGT. With 3 bases removed from V and 2 bases from J, the gap between germline ends came to 5 bases. This CDR3 is 13 amino acids long. The CDR3 nucleotides read TGTGCCAGCAGTTATTTTACCTACAATGAGCAGTTCTTC. Protein product: CASSYFTYNEQFF.

The chain links TRBV5-8 to TRBJ2-2, with TRBD1 matching over 12 bases. Germline V gene data show CDR1 as SGHTS and CDR2 as YDEGEE. The CDR3 spans 14 residues. Trimming cost V 3 bases and J 8 bases; bases outside gene matches: 2. The CDR3 loop is CASSWDRGPGELFF. Written as DNA, the CDR3 is TGTGCCAGCAGCTGGGACAGGGGGCCGGGGGAGCTGTTTTTT.

The CDR3 DNA is TGTGCCTCCGGCAGGGGCCAAGAGACCCAGTACTTC. It translates to CASGRGQETQYF. The chain links TRBV10-3 to TRBJ2-5, with D perhaps matching TRBD1 (6 bases). Trimming cost V 11 bases and J 1 base, with 11 bases left between them. The V gene's germline CDR1 is ENHRY and CDR2 SYGVKD. This CDR3 spans 12 amino acids.

This chain links TRBV4-3 with TRBJ2-1; D is perhaps TRBD2 (7 bases). This CDR3 region has 14 residues. Germline V gene data show CDR1 as LGHNA and CDR2 as YSLEER. Trimming cost V 1 base and J 9 bases, with 13 bases left between them. Here the CDR3 reads CASSQGEGGGEQFF. CDR3 nucleotides: TGCGCCAGCAGCCAAGGGGAGGGGGGGGGTGAGCAGTTCTTC.

This clone was counted a single time. The chain uses TRBV24-1 and TRBJ2-7; D could derive from TRBD1 or TRBD2 (5 bases each). Germline CDR1 reads KGHDR; CDR2 reads SFDVKD. This CDR3 comprises 17 residues. Trimming removed 3 bases from V and 6 bases from J, with 23 bases in between. This CDR3 is CATSDHPRDRDEGEQYV. Written as DNA, the CDR3 is TGTGCCACCAGTGATCACCCAAGGGACCGGGATGAGGGCGAGCAGTACGTC.

V usage is TRBV7-3 and J usage is TRBJ2-6; the match to TRBD1 covers 7 bases. V lost 5 bases to trimming and J lost 2 bases; unmatched junction nucleotides: 3. This CDR3 is 15 amino acids long. The germline V gene encodes CDR1 SGHTA and CDR2 FQGTGA. CDR3 amino acids: CASSTDRAGANVLTF. In nucleotides, the CDR3 is TGTGCCAGCAGCACCGACAGGGCTGGGGCCAACGTCCTGACTTTC.

The J gene is TRBJ1-2, the V gene TRBV7-6, with 10 bases fitting TRBD1. Germline V gene sequence: CDR1 SGHVS, CDR2 FNYEAQ. CDR3 length: 15 amino acids. V lost 5 bases and J lost 5; bases outside the gene matches: 8. CDR3 coding DNA: TGTGCCAGCAGCCCCCGGGACAGGGGTCGATATGGCTACACCTTC. Amino acid sequence: CASSPRDRGRYGYTF.